Listed below are T cell receptor beta chains from one sample, sequenced in a study of cytomegalovirus exposure and HLA in healthy donors. Libraries were prepared by immunoSEQ multiplex PCR; TCRdb keeps only in-frame clonotypes and omits some of them. This sample has about 260,000 clones, with 80% to 90% found just once. The specimen was PBMCs. The receptors stem from a woman aged 40 to 55 in good health and CMV-seropositive. Both conserved end residues are part of each CDR3. D genes are given only for firm matches. Size tells how often a clone was seen (once, few, many) or the class of an expanded clone, and some rows leave it out.

TRBD1	TRBJ1-5	TRBV7-9	NA	CSSSLSTQGNNQPQHF	TGTTCCAGCAGCCTAAGTACACAGGGGAACAATCAGCCCCAGCATTTT
TRBD2	TRBJ2-7	TRBV4-3	NA	CASSQVALADNEQYF	TGCGCCAGCAGCCAAGTTGCTCTAGCGGATAACGAGCAGTACTTC
NA	TRBJ2-2	TRBV10-3	NA	CAISNSAEPGELFF	TGTGCCATCAGCAATTCCGCAGAACCCGGGGAGCTGTTTTTT
TRBD2	TRBJ2-2	TRBV7-9	NA	CASSPGLAGFKNGELFF	TGTGCCAGCAGCCCGGGACTAGCGGGATTTAAGAACGGGGAGCTGTTTTTT
TRBD2	TRBJ2-3	TRBV13	NA	CASSLALAEHTDTQYF	TGTGCCAGCAGCTTAGCACTAGCGGAGCACACAGATACGCAGTATTTT
TRBD2	TRBJ2-1	TRBV29-1	NA	CSVEGLAGESSYNEQFF	TGCAGCGTTGAAGGGCTAGCGGGAGAGAGCTCCTACAATGAGCAGTTCTTC
TRBD1	TRBJ1-5	TRBV5-4	NA	CASSQTGANQPQHF	TGTGCCAGCAGCCAAACAGGGGCTAATCAGCCCCAGCATTTT
NA	TRBJ2-7	TRBV5-4	NA	CASSRGGRDDYEQYF	TGTGCCAGCAGCCGAGGTGGGCGGGACGACTACGAGCAGTACTTC
TRBD2	TRBJ2-1	TRBV30	NA	CAWSPTSGGLQFF	TGTGCCTGGAGTCCAACTAGCGGGGGCCTGCAGTTCTTC
NA	TRBJ1-2	TRBV5-6	NA	CASSLDWTAANYGYTF	TGTGCCAGCAGCTTGGATTGGACAGCCGCAAACTATGGCTACACCTTC
NA	TRBJ2-7	TRBV29-1	NA	CSVVLQNSYEQYF	TGCAGCGTTGTTCTGCAGAACTCCTACGAGCAGTACTTC
TRBD1	TRBJ1-3	TRBV11-2	NA	CASSFRGLIGNTIYF	TGTGCCAGCAGCTTCAGGGGGCTGATTGGAAACACCATATATTTT
TRBD1	TRBJ2-5	TRBV25-1	NA	CASGPGGRETQYF	TGTGCCAGCGGTCCAGGGGGTCGAGAGACCCAGTACTTC
NA	TRBJ2-7	TRBV19	once	CASSTPETAVSKQYF	TGTGCCAGTAGTACCCCCGAGACAGCCGTCTCCAAGCAGTACTTC
TRBD2	TRBJ2-2	TRBV19	NA	CASSIRGANTGELFF	TGTGCCAGTAGTATCCGGGGGGCGAACACCGGGGAGCTGTTTTTT
NA	TRBJ1-6	TRBV7-9	NA	CASSFEGLDNSPLHF	TGTGCCAGCAGCTTTGAGGGTTTAGATAATTCACCCCTCCACTTT
NA	TRBJ1-4	TRBV19	NA	CASSTQGSATNEKLFF	TGTGCCAGTAGTACTCAGGGGTCTGCAACTAATGAAAAACTGTTTTTT
TRBD1	TRBJ1-1	TRBV5-4	once	CASSLYRDRNTEAFF	TGTGCCAGCAGCTTATACCGGGACAGGAACACTGAAGCTTTCTTT
TRBD1	TRBJ2-7	TRBV28	few	CASNPPGQGSYEQYF	TGTGCCAGCAACCCCCCGGGACAGGGCTCCTACGAGCAGTACTTC
TRBD2	TRBJ2-7	TRBV7-7	NA	CASSLSLAAYEQYF	TGTGCCAGCAGCTTATCCCTAGCGGCCTACGAGCAGTACTTC
TRBD2	TRBJ2-7	TRBV7-2	NA	CASSFLAGSYEQYF	TGTGCCAGCAGCTTCCTAGCGGGATCCTACGAGCAGTACTTC
NA	TRBJ2-3	TRBV2	NA	CASSVNTDTQYF	TGTGCCAGCAGTGTTAACACAGATACGCAGTATTTT
NA	TRBJ2-7	TRBV5-8	NA	CASSSAYEQYF	TGTGCCAGCAGCTCTGCCTACGAGCAGTACTTC
TRBD1	TRBJ2-7	TRBV2	NA	CASTDRAYYEQYF	TGTGCCAGCACGGACAGGGCCTACTACGAGCAGTACTTC
NA	TRBJ2-3	TRBV7-3	few	CASSPRPGDTQYF	TGTGCCAGCAGCCCCCGGCCGGGAGATACGCAGTATTTT
TRBD1	TRBJ2-1	TRBV30	NA	CAWSPTSGGPKIF	TGTGCCTGGAGCCCTACCTCAGGGGGCCCAAAGATCTTC
TRBD1	TRBJ1-1	TRBV29-1	few	CSAGTARDTEAFF	TGCAGCGCCGGGACAGCTCGAGACACTGAAGCTTTCTTT
NA	TRBJ1-6	TRBV27	NA	CASSLRTDLTALHF	TGTGCCAGCAGTCTACGGACGGACTTGACGGCCCTCCACTTT
NA	TRBJ1-5	TRBV19	NA	CASKSEGQGQPQHF	TGTGCCAGTAAAAGTGAGGGTCAAGGACAGCCCCAGCATTTT
TRBD2	TRBJ2-1	TRBV7-9	NA	CASSRLAGENEQFF	TGTGCCAGCAGCAGGCTAGCGGGAGAGAATGAGCAGTTCTTC
TRBD1	TRBJ1-4	TRBV30	NA	CAWSEIDRGSEKLFF	TGTGCCTGGAGCGAAATAGACAGGGGCAGCGAAAAACTGTTTTTT
NA	TRBJ2-3	TRBV18	few	CASSPPGPTDTQYF	TGTGCCAGCTCACCACCGGGCCCCACAGATACGCAGTATTTT
NA	TRBJ2-5	TRBV30	NA	CAWSVLGQPQETQYF	TGTGCCTGGAGTGTACTAGGACAGCCTCAAGAGACCCAGTACTTC
TRBD1	TRBJ1-5	TRBV2	NA	CASSTDRGGNQPQHF	TGTGCCAGCAGTACGGACAGGGGTGGCAATCAGCCCCAGCATTTT
TRBD2	TRBJ2-3	TRBV7-2	NA	CASSPSGSDTQYF	TGTGCCAGCAGCCCTAGCGGGAGTGATACGCAGTATTTT
NA	TRBJ2-3	TRBV5-4	NA	CASSLGGGTDTQYF	TGTGCCAGCAGCTTGGGAGGAGGGACAGATACGCAGTATTTT
TRBD1	TRBJ1-1	TRBV11-1	NA	CASSLDRGIKRAEAFF	TGTGCCAGCAGCCTTGACAGGGGGATTAAACGCGCTGAAGCTTTCTTT
NA	TRBJ2-5	TRBV19	NA	CASSIGLGGGATETQYF	TGTGCCAGTAGTATAGGTTTAGGGGGGGGCGCGACGGAGACCCAGTACTTC
TRBD1	TRBJ2-5	TRBV11-3	NA	CASSSTGTGEIQTQYF	TGTGCCAGCAGCTCCACCGGGACAGGGGAAATTCAGACCCAGTACTTC
NA	TRBJ2-3	TRBV1	NA	CTSSVAGDTQYF	TGCACCAGCAGCGTCGCGGGAGATACGCAGTATTTT
NA	TRBJ2-7	TRBV27	NA	CASSSPSLIGVYEQYF	TGTGCCAGCAGTTCCCCGTCTCTTATAGGGGTTTACGAGCAGTACTTC
NA	TRBJ2-7	TRBV9	NA	CASSVELATLF	TGTGCCAGCAGCGTAGAGCTAGCCACCCTCTTC
TRBD1	TRBJ2-7	TRBV5-1	NA	CASSLAGGTGSYEQYF	TGCGCCAGCAGCTTGGCCGGGGGGACAGGGAGCTACGAGCAGTACTTC
TRBD2	TRBJ2-3	TRBV9	NA	CASSVVGGSANTDTQYF	TGTGCCAGCAGCGTAGTGGGCGGGAGCGCCAACACAGATACGCAGTATTTT
TRBD1	TRBJ1-4	TRBV9	NA	CASSVGQGTTNEKLFF	TGTGCCAGCAGCGTAGGACAGGGGACAACTAATGAAAAACTGTTTTTT
TRBD2	TRBJ2-1	TRBV11-3	NA	CASSLEGTSGHHEQFF	TGTGCCAGCAGCTTAGAAGGGACTAGCGGCCACCATGAGCAGTTCTTC
TRBD2	TRBJ2-5	TRBV5-6	NA	CASSLVGLAGGQYF	TGTGCCAGCAGCTTGGTGGGACTAGCGGGAGGGCAGTACTTC
TRBD2	TRBJ2-7	TRBV4-2	NA	CASSQASGNHEQYF	TGTGCCAGCAGCCAGGCTAGCGGGAACCACGAGCAGTACTTC